This T cell receptor beta chain stems from a study of prognosis after radiotherapy for stage I lung cancer. With two-round multiplex PCR, TCR beta CDR3 sequences were amplified from genomic DNA. Amplification in first-round PCR relied on primers specific to each TRBV and TRBJ gene. Each CDR3 protein gets one entry after TCRdb re-called the multiplex PCR reads with MiXCR. The table has fewer than 30,000 distinct CDR3 sequences, under 60% seen once. V lost 4 bases to trimming and J lost 3 bases; unmatched junction nucleotides: 8. Germline lookup yields CDR1 SGHAT and CDR2 FQNNGV. The CDR3 sequence is 17 residues long.

Material: PBMCs, obtained before or after stereotactic body radiation therapy (not recorded which). The receptor was isolated from a donor of 50 years or more with non-small cell lung cancer. The V call is TRBV11-2, the J call TRBJ2-1; TRBD2 matches 11 bases. CDR3 residues: CASSYLLTSGVYNEQFF. The CDR3 DNA reads TGTGCCAGCAGCTACCTTCTGACTAGCGGGGTCTACAATGAGCAGTTCTTC.